These 19 T cell receptor beta chains were all obtained from the same sample, sequenced in a study of vaccination and CD4 T cells after COVID-19 (dated by TCRdb to 2022 to 2024). In the paper's terms, the treatment or condition label means: roughly ten-day PBMC culture with coronavirus spike peptide pools or control peptides (ViraFEST assay). No antigen has been identified for these receptors. Receptor amplification or capture employed PCR. TCRdb names Illumina iSeq 100 as the instrument used. TCR sequencing of DNA from cultured CD4+ T cells used the Oncomine TCR Beta short-read assay at the Johns Hopkins FTIC core. The public reads were quality trimmed at Q25 with fastp and then assembled into clones with MiXCR by TCRdb, keeping productive beta chains. Identical CDR3 protein sequences are pooled into one entry, listed with their most common genes and DNA. Recorded for this sample are fewer than 20,000 distinct CDR3 sequences; less than 55% of them occurred a single time. The ten largest clones take up about an eighth of the sample.

Sequencing was performed on CD4+ T cells from blood, cultured in vitro. Every receptor here comes from a human donor who had recovered from COVID-19.

The V gene is TRBV15, the J gene TRBJ2-7; D might be TRBD2 (6 bases). The CDR3 sequence is 13 residues long. CDR1 is LNHNV and CDR2 is YYDKDF in the germline V gene (reference sequence). Trimming pared 5 bases from V and 0 bases from J, leaving 8 bases between. The CDR3 reads CATSGGDSYEQYF. CDR3 nucleotide sequence: TGTGCCACCAGCGGCGGGGACTCCTACGAGCAGTACTTC.

Only one count was recorded for this clonotype. Mismatch with germline at one junction end may stem from a read error. The chain couples TRBV7-8 to TRBJ2-1; 12 nucleotides line up with TRBD2. The CDR3 length is 15 residues. Per germline, CDR1 SGHVS and CDR2 FQNEAQ. The CDR3 protein is CAGSPRTSGISEQFF. CDR3 bases: TGTGCCGGCAGCCCGCGGACTAGCGGGATCAGTGAGCAGTTCTTC. The variable domain in full, completed from reference TRBV7-8 and TRBJ2-1, reads GAGVSQSPRYKVAKRGQDVALRCDPISGHVSLFWYQQALGQGPEFLTYFQNEAQLDKSGLPSDRFFAERPEGSVSTLKIQRTQQEDSAVYLCAGSPRTSGISEQFFGPGTRLTVL.

V gene TRBV6-2 or TRBV6-3 combines with J gene TRBJ1-2; 7 bases line up with TRBD1. Germline V CDR1 and CDR2: MNHEY, SVGEGT. There are 15 residues in the CDR3. With V trimmed by 5 bases and J by 6 bases, 12 bases remained unmatched. CDR3 in DNA: TGTGCCAGCAGTAAGACAGGGAGGTTCGAGCATGGCTACACCTTC. Translated, it gives CASSKTGRFEHGYTF.

V usage is TRBV5-1 and J usage is TRBJ2-7, with 8 nucleotides matching TRBD2. CDR1 is SGHRS and CDR2 is YFSETQ in the germline V gene. V gave up 5 bases and J gave up 2 bases; unmatched junction bases: 6. This CDR3 has 14 residues. The CDR3 reads CASSGTAGAYEQYF. CDR3 nucleotides: TGCGCCAGCAGTGGTACAGCGGGAGCCTACGAGCAGTACTTC.

V and J are TRBV30 and TRBJ2-1; no definite D call. The CDR3 has 13 residues. The germline CDR1 and CDR2 sequences are GTSNPN and SVGIG (reference sequence). Deletions cut 4 bases from V and 3 bases from J, with 10 bases between. The CDR3 region is CAWNPDRYNEQFF. The CDR3 nucleotides are TGTGCCTGGAATCCGGACCGCTACAATGAGCAGTTCTTC. Variable domain in full (rest from reference TRBV30 and TRBJ2-1): SQTIHQWPATLVQPVGSPLSLECTVEGTSNPNLYWYRQAAGRGLQLLFYSVGIGQISSEVPQNLSASRPQDRQFILSSKKLLLSDSGFYLCAWNPDRYNEQFFGPGTRLTVL.

The rearrangement uses TRBV20-1 and TRBJ2-7; 8 bases map to TRBD1. The length of the CDR3 is 15 residues. The trim removed 5 bases at V and 4 bases at J, leaving 13 bases unmatched. CDR1 is DFQATT and CDR2 is SNEGSKA in the germline V gene (reference sequence). CDR3 sequence: CSAEKPGQERYEQYF. The CDR3 nucleotides read TGCAGTGCTGAGAAACCGGGACAGGAAAGGTACGAGCAGTACTTC.

This clonotype was seen more than once but under ten times. The rearrangement uses TRBV20-1 and TRBJ2-3; possibly TRBD1 or TRBD2 for D (5 bases each). Per germline, CDR1 DFQATT and CDR2 SNEGSKA (reference sequence). Trimming removed 6 bases from V and 2 bases from J, with 15 bases in between. The CDR3 consists of 14 residues. The CDR3: CSAPSGRATDTQYF. CDR3 coding DNA: TGCAGTGCCCCGTCGGGGCGGGCCACAGATACGCAGTATTTT.

This chain connects TRBV6-2 or TRBV6-3 to TRBJ2-7; D is unresolved. Trimming left V 0 bases short and J 5 bases short, with 11 bases between. CDR3 size: 14 residues. Per the germline V gene, CDR1 is MNHEY and CDR2 is SVGEGT. DNA for the CDR3: TGTGCCAGCAGTTACTCTTGGGCGTCTCACGAGCAGTACTTC. It yields the protein CASSYSWASHEQYF.

The table lists this clonotype with a few counts. V usage is TRBV5-8 and J usage is TRBJ2-7; D may correspond to TRBD1 or TRBD2 (5 bases each). Per the germline V gene, CDR1 is SGHTS and CDR2 is YDEGEE. The CDR3 has 14 amino acids. V gave up 5 bases and J gave up 9 bases, with 21 bases separating them. CDR3 in DNA: TGTGCCAGCAGAACTCCGGGACGGGGACGAGGGCAGTACTTC. Protein: CASRTPGRGRGQYF.

The chain employs TRBV6-2 or TRBV6-3 and TRBJ2-3; possible D gene TRBD1, 5 bases. The V end lost 6 bases, the J end lost 2 bases, and 18 bases lay between the germline ends. The CDR3 sequence is 16 residues long. Germline V CDR1 and CDR2: MNHEY, SVGEGT. The CDR3 loop reads CASRPTGLRFTDTQYF. The CDR3 nucleotides are TGTGCCAGCAGACCTACAGGTCTGCGATTCACAGATACGCAGTATTTT.

The gene calls are TRBV14 and TRBJ2-5; D is perhaps TRBD1 (6 bases). V gave up 0 bases and J gave up 5 bases, with 13 bases separating them. The germline V gene encodes CDR1 SGHDN and CDR2 FVKESK. The CDR3 covers 15 residues. This CDR3 reads CASSQDLGAHETQYF. CDR3 bases: TGTGCCAGCAGCCAAGATTTGGGGGCGCACGAGACCCAGTACTTC.

This clonotype showed up just once. The V and J genes are TRBV20-1 and TRBJ2-3; TRBD1 aligns across 7 bases. The ends lost 1 base at V and 2 bases at J; junction bases unmatched: 6. Germline V gene data show CDR1 as DFQATT and CDR2 as SNEGSKA (reference sequence). The CDR3 is 15 amino acids. The CDR3 nucleotides read TGCAGTGCTAGAGGTCCGAAGGGGGCCACAGATACGCAGTATTTT. Translated: CSARGPKGATDTQYF.

V gene TRBV6-2 or TRBV6-3 combines with J gene TRBJ1-6; 9 bases align to TRBD1. There are 16 residues in the CDR3. The trim removed 0 bases at V and 10 bases at J, leaving 7 bases unmatched. Germline loops: CDR1 MNHEY, CDR2 SVGEGT. In DNA, the CDR3 is TGTGCCAGCAGTTACTCCCCGACAGGGGGAAGCTCACCCCTCCACTTT. Translation: CASSYSPTGGSSPLHF.

This clonotype occurred a few times. The CDR3 nucleotides are TGTGCCTGGAGCCGGGGACAGCCGAGCCCCTACAATGAGCAGTTCTTC. Its protein product is CAWSRGQPSPYNEQFF. V gene TRBV30 combines with J gene TRBJ2-1; 7 bases match TRBD1. The CDR3 has 16 residues. The V gene end was trimmed by 3 bases and the J gene end by 2 bases; junction bases not matched to a gene: 10. Germline loops: CDR1 GTSNPN, CDR2 SVGIG (reference sequence). The full variable domain, completed using reference TRBV30 and TRBJ2-1, is SQTIHQWPATLVQPVGSPLSLECTVEGTSNPNLYWYRQAAGRGLQLLFYSVGIGQISSEVPQNLSASRPQDRQFILSSKKLLLSDSGFYLCAWSRGQPSPYNEQFFGPGTRLTVL.

The chain combines TRBV12-3 or TRBV12-4 with TRBJ2-2; the match to TRBD1 covers 10 bases. The CDR3 sequence is 15 residues long. V gave up 6 bases and J gave up 0 bases; unmatched junction bases: 1. The CDR3 DNA reads TGTGCCAGCAGGGGACAGGGGACGAACACCGGGGAGCTGTTTTTT. Translation gives CASRGQGTNTGELFF.

In its sample, this clonotype was seen a few times. The chain links TRBV19 to TRBJ1-2; D not certain. The CDR3 sequence is 16 residues long. Trimming shortened V by 4 bases and J by 2 bases, and 17 bases separated the two germline ends. Per the germline V gene, CDR1 is LNHDA and CDR2 is SQIVND (reference sequence). In DNA, the CDR3 is TGTGCCAGTAGTAGCCCTAGACTAGAAGGAAACTATGGCTACACCTTC. Its protein product is CASSSPRLEGNYGYTF.

The chain carries TRBV20-1 and TRBJ1-1; D is possibly TRBD1 (5 bases). Trimming took off 5 bases at V and 4 bases at J, with 11 bases between the two ends. The CDR3 is 12 residues long. Germline V gene lookup returns CDR1 DFQATT and CDR2 SNEGSKA (reference sequence). The CDR3 reads CSAPRGVTEAFF. CDR3 nucleotides: TGCAGTGCTCCCCGAGGGGTCACTGAAGCTTTCTTT.

The J gene is TRBJ1-2, the V gene TRBV6-5; 8 bases are a match to TRBD1. The CDR3 totals 19 residues. Germline trimming cut 2 bases from V and 0 bases from J; bases unmatched to any gene: 14. Germline V CDR1 and CDR2: MNHEY, SVGAGI. CDR3 in DNA: TGTGCCAGCAGTTACGCTCGGACAGGGATGATATCAGCTAACTATGGCTACACCTTC. This encodes CASSYARTGMISANYGYTF.

This clonotype appeared a few times. The chain is built from TRBV7-2 and TRBJ1-6; TRBD1 matches 8 bases. J lost 7 bases, V lost 6 bases, and 5 bases had no gene match. This CDR3 has 14 residues. CDR1 and CDR2 from the germline V gene are SGHTA and FQGNSA. This chain's CDR3 is CASSLQGANSPLHF. The DNA of the CDR3 is TGTGCCAGCAGTTTGCAGGGGGCGAATTCACCCCTCCACTTT.